The 18 T cell receptor beta chains listed next were all sequenced from one sample in a study of long-term antiretroviral therapy in people with HIV. The immunoSEQ assay was v3.0, run at survey level. TCRdb keeps only in-frame clones here, not all; method: immunoSEQ multiplex PCR. Of around 7,400 clones detected, 81% appear once; the ten largest clones hold 11% to 15%. The starting material was unsorted PBMCs, obtained 2.5 to 2.7 years before starting antiretroviral therapy. These receptors came from a man aged 35-49 years with HIV.

The gene calls are TRBV11-2 and TRBJ2-7, with D perhaps TRBD1 or TRBD2 (5 bases each). Germline lookup yields CDR1 SGHAT and CDR2 FQNNGV. V dropped 5 bases and J dropped 5 bases, with 16 bases sitting between them. The CDR3 extends over 14 amino acids. CDR3 sequence (DNA): TGTGCCAGCAGCATAACCAGGGTGGAGGACGAGCAGTACTTC. Amino acids: CASSITRVEDEQYF.

This sequence joins TRBV5-6 and TRBJ2-1; D is unresolved. Germline-derived CDR1 and CDR2 are SGHDT and YYEEEE. CDR3 length: 15 residues. V was shortened by 0 bases and J by 4 bases, with 11 bases between the two germline ends. CDR3 amino acids: CASSLGPENYNEQFF. The CDR3 DNA is TGTGCCAGCAGCTTGGGCCCAGAAAATTACAATGAGCAGTTCTTC.

The chain carries TRBV10-2 and TRBJ1-1; D remains ambiguous. Trimming took off 6 bases at V and 0 bases at J, with 8 bases between the two ends. CDR1 is WSHSY and CDR2 is SAAADI in the germline V gene. The CDR3 is made up of 13 amino acids. CDR3 in amino acids: CASRAGMNTEAFF. DNA for the CDR3: TGCGCCAGCAGAGCTGGAATGAACACTGAAGCTTTCTTT.

V usage is TRBV18 and J usage is TRBJ1-4; TRBD1 aligns across 8 bases. The V gene's germline CDR1 is KGHSH and CDR2 LQKENI. Trimming at V came to 3 bases and at J to 4 bases, leaving 4 bases not matched to a gene. This CDR3 region has 15 residues. In DNA form, the CDR3 reads TGTGCCAGCTCACCCAGGACAGGGAGTAATGAAAAACTGTTTTTT. Translated: CASSPRTGSNEKLFF.

The genes are TRBV7-3 and TRBJ2-1; 8 nucleotides match TRBD1. Unmatched junction bases numbered 4, after V lost 5 bases and J lost 7 bases. Germline V gives CDR1 SGHTA, CDR2 FQGTGA. This CDR3 spans 13 amino acids. The CDR3 coding sequence is TGTGCCAGCAGCGGGACAGGAGGGAATGAGCAGTTCTTC. It is translated as CASSGTGGNEQFF.

The chain recombines TRBV9 with TRBJ1-2, with 9 nucleotides matching TRBD1. The CDR3 totals 15 residues. The germline gives CDR1 SGDLS, CDR2 YYNGEE. Trimming took 2 bases from V and 6 from J; bases not matched to a gene: 8. The CDR3 region is CASSVAYRTGDGYTF. In DNA form, the CDR3 reads TGTGCCAGCAGCGTGGCGTACAGGACAGGGGATGGCTACACCTTC.

This rearrangement joins TRBV4-3 to TRBJ2-7, with D perhaps matching TRBD2 (5 bases). V was shortened by 1 base and J by 0 bases, with 7 bases between the two germline ends. The CDR3 is 14 residues long. Germline V CDR1 and CDR2: LGHNA, YSLEER. CDR3 sequence: CASSQGRVSYEQYF. The CDR3 DNA reads TGCGCCAGCAGCCAAGGGCGGGTCTCCTACGAGCAGTACTTC.

This chain joins TRBV9 and TRBJ2-3, with 7 positions matching TRBD1. The CDR3 is made up of 15 amino acids. CDR1 and CDR2 (germline): SGDLS, YYNGEE. Trimming removed 1 base from V and 0 bases from J; junction bases left unmatched: 2. The CDR3 is CASSVRTGSTDTQYF. Here the CDR3 DNA reads TGTGCCAGCAGCGTACGGACAGGTAGCACAGATACGCAGTATTTT.

This chain joins TRBV4-1 and TRBJ2-7; D is undetermined. This CDR3 spans 13 amino acids. Germline loops: CDR1 MGHRA, CDR2 YSYEKL. V was cut by 0 bases and J by 1 base, with 4 bases left in between. CDR3 region: CASSQDRSYEQYF. CDR3 coding DNA: TGCGCCAGCAGCCAAGATCGATCCTACGAGCAGTACTTC.

The chain employs TRBV6-1 and TRBJ2-1; no clear D gene. With 1 base removed from V and 0 bases from J, the gap between germline ends came to 13 bases. Germline loops: CDR1 MNHNS, CDR2 SASEGT. The CDR3 runs 17 residues. CDR3 sequence (DNA): TGTGCCAGCAGTGAAGAGTACACCCCTATCTCCTACAATGAGCAGTTCTTC. Translated: CASSEEYTPISYNEQFF.

V is TRBV9 and J is TRBJ2-1, with a weak D call TRBD1 (5 bases). The germline V gene has CDR1 SGDLS and CDR2 YYNGEE. This CDR3 comprises 14 residues. Trimming removed 0 bases from V and 7 bases from J, with 11 bases in between. The CDR3 here is CASSVVQVGNEQFF. CDR3 bases: TGTGCCAGCAGCGTAGTACAGGTTGGAAATGAGCAGTTCTTC. The full variable domain, rest sourced from reference TRBV9 and TRBJ2-1, is DSGVTQTPKHLITATGQRVTLRCSPRSGDLSVYWYQQSLDQGLQFLIQYYNGEERAKGNILERFSAQQFPDLHSELNLSSLELGDSALYFCASSVVQVGNEQFFGPGTRLTVL.

The V gene is TRBV5-1, the J gene TRBJ2-7; the D gene is possibly TRBD2 (5 bases). The germline V gene has CDR1 SGHRS and CDR2 YFSETQ. Deletions cut 5 bases from V and 2 bases from J, with 14 bases between. This CDR3 comprises 14 residues. In DNA form, the CDR3 reads TGCGCCAGCAGAAAAGACTACCCCACCTACGAGCAGTACTTC. Residues: CASRKDYPTYEQYF.

This chain links TRBV5-1 with TRBJ1-2; D gene unclear. The CDR3 spans 13 residues. The germline V gene has CDR1 SGHRS and CDR2 YFSETQ. The germline V and J ends were trimmed by 3 bases and 13 bases, with 19 bases remaining between them. CDR3 DNA sequence: TGCGCCAGCAGCTCGTCGCAGGCGACCCAAGCCACCTTC. Encoded protein: CASSSSQATQATF.

This clone was picked up one time. This chain joins TRBV6-1 and TRBJ1-2; no definite D call. There are 12 residues in the CDR3. Per the germline V gene, CDR1 is MNHNS and CDR2 is SASEGT. V was shortened by 7 bases and J by 1 base, with 7 bases between the two germline ends. The chain's CDR3 is CASTADNYGYTF. DNA for the CDR3: TGTGCCAGCACTGCGGATAACTATGGCTACACCTTC.

The chain joins TRBV6-5 to TRBJ1-6; 7 nucleotides agree with TRBD1. This CDR3 has 14 residues. Losses at the gene ends were 6 bases for V and 10 bases for J; bases not matched to a gene: 9. Germline V gene lookup returns CDR1 MNHEY and CDR2 SVGAGI. CDR3 residues: CASRRQGVGSPLHF. CDR3 sequence (DNA): TGTGCCAGCAGACGACAGGGAGTTGGATCACCCCTCCACTTT.

This sequence joins TRBV5-4 and TRBJ1-2; 10 bases are a match to TRBD1. Germline-derived CDR1 and CDR2 are SGHNT and YYREEE (reference sequence). With 1 base clipped from V and 8 bases from J, the junction kept 11 bases outside the gene matches. The CDR3 runs 16 residues. The CDR3 DNA reads as TGTGCCAGCAGCTTGTTCCGGGGACAGGGGTCTACAGGCTACACCTTC. Its protein product is CASSLFRGQGSTGYTF. The whole variable domain, remainder taken from reference TRBV5-4 and TRBJ1-2, is ETGVTQSPTHLIKTRGQQVTLRCSSQSGHNTVSWYQQALGQGPQFIFQYYREEENGRGNFPPRFSGLQFPNYSSELNVNALELDDSALYLCASSLFRGQGSTGYTFGSGTRLTVV.

The chain combines TRBV27 with TRBJ1-2, with TRBD1 matching 8 bases. Germline CDR1 MNHEY, CDR2 SMNVEV (reference sequence). The V and J ends lost 5 bases and 8 bases, in that order; junction bases with no gene match: 16. The CDR3 sequence is 16 residues long. CDR3: CASSPGAGGGRGGYTF. Written as DNA, the CDR3 is TGTGCCAGCAGTCCCGGGGCAGGGGGCGGCAGAGGAGGCTACACCTTC.

J is TRBJ2-7 and V is TRBV2; D possibly corresponds to TRBD2 (6 bases). Germline loops: CDR1 SNHLY, CDR2 FYNNEI. V lost 3 bases, J lost 4 bases, and 19 bases lay in between. There are 16 residues in the CDR3. CDR3 DNA sequence: TGTGCCAGCAGTGATCAATTAGGAGGGATCTTATACGAGCAGTACTTC. This translates into CASSDQLGGILYEQYF.